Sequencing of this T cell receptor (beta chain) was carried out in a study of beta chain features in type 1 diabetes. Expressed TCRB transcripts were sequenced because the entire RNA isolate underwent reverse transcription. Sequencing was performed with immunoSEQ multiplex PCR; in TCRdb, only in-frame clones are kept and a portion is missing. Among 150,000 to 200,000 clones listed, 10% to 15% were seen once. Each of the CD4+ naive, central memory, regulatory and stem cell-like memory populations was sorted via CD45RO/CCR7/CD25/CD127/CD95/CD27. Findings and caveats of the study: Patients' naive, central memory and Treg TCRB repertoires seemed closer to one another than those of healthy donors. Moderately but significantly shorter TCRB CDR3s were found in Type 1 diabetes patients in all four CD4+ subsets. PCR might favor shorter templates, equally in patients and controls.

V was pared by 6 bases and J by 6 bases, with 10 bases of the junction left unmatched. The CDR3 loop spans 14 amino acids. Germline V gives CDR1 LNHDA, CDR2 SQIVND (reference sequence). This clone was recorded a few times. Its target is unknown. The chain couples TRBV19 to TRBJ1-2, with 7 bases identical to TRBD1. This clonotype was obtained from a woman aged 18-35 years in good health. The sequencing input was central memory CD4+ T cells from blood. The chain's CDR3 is CASRHGQVANGYTF. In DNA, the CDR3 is TGTGCCAGTAGACACGGACAGGTCGCGAATGGCTACACCTTC.